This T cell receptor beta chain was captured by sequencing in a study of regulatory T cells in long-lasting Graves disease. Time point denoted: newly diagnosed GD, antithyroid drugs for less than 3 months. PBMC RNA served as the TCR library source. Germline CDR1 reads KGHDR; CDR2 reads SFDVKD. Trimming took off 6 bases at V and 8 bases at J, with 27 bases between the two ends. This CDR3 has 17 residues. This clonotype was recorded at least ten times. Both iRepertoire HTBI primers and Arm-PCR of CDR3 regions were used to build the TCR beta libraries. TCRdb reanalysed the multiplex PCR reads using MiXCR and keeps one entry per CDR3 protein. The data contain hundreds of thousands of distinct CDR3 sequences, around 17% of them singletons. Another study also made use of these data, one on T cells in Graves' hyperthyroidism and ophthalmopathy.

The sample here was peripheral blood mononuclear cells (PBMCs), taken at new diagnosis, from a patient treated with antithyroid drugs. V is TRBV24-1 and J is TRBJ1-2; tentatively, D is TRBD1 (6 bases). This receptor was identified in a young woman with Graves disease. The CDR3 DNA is TGTGCCACCAGTTCACCCATTTTGAACAGGGACGCTGGCGGCTACACCTTC. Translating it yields CATSSPILNRDAGGYTF.